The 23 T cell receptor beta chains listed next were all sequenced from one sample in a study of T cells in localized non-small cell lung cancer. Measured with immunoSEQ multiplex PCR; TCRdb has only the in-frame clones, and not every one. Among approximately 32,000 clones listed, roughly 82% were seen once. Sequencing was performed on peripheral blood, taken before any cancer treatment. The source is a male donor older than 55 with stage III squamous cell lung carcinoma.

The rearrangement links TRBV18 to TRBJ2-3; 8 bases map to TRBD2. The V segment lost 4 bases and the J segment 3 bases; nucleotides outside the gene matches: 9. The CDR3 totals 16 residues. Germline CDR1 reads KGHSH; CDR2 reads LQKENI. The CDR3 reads CASSQNQRETTDTQYF. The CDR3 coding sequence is TGTGCCAGCTCACAAAACCAGCGGGAGACGACAGATACGCAGTATTTT.

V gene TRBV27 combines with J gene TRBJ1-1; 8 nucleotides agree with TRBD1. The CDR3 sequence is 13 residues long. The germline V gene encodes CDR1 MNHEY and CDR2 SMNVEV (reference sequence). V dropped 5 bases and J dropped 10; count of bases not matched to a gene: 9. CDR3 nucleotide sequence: TGTGCCAGCAGTAGGGACAGGATTGGGAGAGCTTTCTTT. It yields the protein CASSRDRIGRAFF.

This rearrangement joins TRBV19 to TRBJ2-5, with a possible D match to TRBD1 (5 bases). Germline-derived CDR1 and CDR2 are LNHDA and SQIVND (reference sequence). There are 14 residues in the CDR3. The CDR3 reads CAVQAPGPRKTQYF. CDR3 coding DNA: TGTGCAGTCCAGGCCCCAGGGCCTCGAAAGACCCAGTACTTC.

Written as DNA, the CDR3 is TGTGCCAGCAGCCCCGGGACCTCAAAAAGGGGTGAGCAGTTCTTC. Amino acid sequence: CASSPGTSKRGEQFF. The chain has TRBV9 and TRBJ2-1; D possibly matches TRBD1 or TRBD2 (5 bases each). The CDR3 is made up of 15 amino acids. Trimming removed 4 bases at V and 9 bases at J, with 20 bases between. Germline loops: CDR1 SGDLS, CDR2 YYNGEE. Based on the CDR3 plus reference TRBV9 and TRBJ2-1, the full variable domain is DSGVTQTPKHLITATGQRVTLRCSPRSGDLSVYWYQQSLDQGLQFLIQYYNGEERAKGNILERFSAQQFPDLHSELNLSSLELGDSALYFCASSPGTSKRGEQFFGPGTRLTVL.

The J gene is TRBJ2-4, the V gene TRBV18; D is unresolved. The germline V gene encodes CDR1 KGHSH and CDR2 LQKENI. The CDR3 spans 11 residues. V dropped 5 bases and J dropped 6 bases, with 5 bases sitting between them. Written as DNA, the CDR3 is TGTGCCAGCTCAGATAGAAACATTCAGTACTTC. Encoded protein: CASSDRNIQYF. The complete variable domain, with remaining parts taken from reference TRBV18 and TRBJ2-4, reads NAGVMQNPRHLVRRRGQEARLRCSPMKGHSHVYWYRQLPEEGLKFMVYLQKENIIDESGMPKERFSAEFPKEGPSILRIQQVVRGDSAAYFCASSDRNIQYFGAGTRLSVL.

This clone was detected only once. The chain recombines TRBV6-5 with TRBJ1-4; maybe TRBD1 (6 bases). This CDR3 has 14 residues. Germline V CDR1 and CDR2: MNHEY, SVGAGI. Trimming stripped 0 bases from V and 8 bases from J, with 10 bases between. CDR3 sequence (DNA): TGTGCCAGCAGTTACTCACAGGGTAAAGAAAAACTGTTTTTT. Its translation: CASSYSQGKEKLFF.

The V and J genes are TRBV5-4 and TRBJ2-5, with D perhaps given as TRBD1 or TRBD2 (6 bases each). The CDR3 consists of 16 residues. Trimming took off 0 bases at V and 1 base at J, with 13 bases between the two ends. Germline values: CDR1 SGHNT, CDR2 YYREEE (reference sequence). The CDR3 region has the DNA TGTGCCAGCAGCTTGGAGGGACCGGGGGCCCAAGAGACCCAGTACTTC. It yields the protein CASSLEGPGAQETQYF.

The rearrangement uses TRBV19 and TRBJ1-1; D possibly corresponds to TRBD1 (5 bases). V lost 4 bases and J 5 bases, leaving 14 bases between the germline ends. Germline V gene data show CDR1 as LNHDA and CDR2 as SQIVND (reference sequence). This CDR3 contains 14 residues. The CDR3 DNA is TGTGCCAGTAGTAACCTTAGGGCAGGGACTGAAGCTTTCTTT. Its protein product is CASSNLRAGTEAFF.

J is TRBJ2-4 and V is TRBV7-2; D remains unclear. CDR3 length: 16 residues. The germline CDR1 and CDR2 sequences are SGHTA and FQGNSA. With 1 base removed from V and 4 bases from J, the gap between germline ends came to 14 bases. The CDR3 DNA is TGTGCCAGCAGCTTAGTAGGCCGCACCCTGAAAAACATTCAGTACTTC. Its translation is CASSLVGRTLKNIQYF.

The CDR3 region is CASSPTAPDTQYF. The CDR3 bases are TGTGCCAGCAGCCCGACCGCTCCAGATACGCAGTATTTT. The rearrangement joins TRBV7-9 to TRBJ2-3; no firm D call. Germline values: CDR1 SEHNR, CDR2 FQNEAQ (reference sequence). V lost 5 bases and J 4 bases, leaving 10 bases between the germline ends. CDR3 length equals 13 residues. Full variable domain (rest looked up from reference TRBV7-9 and TRBJ2-3): DTGVSQNPRHKITKRGQNVTFRCDPISEHNRLYWYRQTLGQGPEFLTYFQNEAQLEKSRLLSDRFSAERPKGSFSTLEIQRTEQGDSAMYLCASSPTAPDTQYFGPGTRLTVL.

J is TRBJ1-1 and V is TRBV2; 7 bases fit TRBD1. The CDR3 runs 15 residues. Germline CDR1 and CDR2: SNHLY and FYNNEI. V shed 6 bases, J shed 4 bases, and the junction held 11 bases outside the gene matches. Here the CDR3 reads CASRETGTDGTEAFF. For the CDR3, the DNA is TGTGCCAGCAGGGAGACAGGGACAGATGGCACTGAAGCTTTCTTT.

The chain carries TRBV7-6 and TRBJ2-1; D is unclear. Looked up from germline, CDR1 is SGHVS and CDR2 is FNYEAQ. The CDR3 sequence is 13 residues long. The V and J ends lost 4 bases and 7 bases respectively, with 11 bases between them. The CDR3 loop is CASSSSHWNEQFF. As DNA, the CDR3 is TGTGCCAGCAGCTCGTCGCATTGGAATGAGCAGTTCTTC.

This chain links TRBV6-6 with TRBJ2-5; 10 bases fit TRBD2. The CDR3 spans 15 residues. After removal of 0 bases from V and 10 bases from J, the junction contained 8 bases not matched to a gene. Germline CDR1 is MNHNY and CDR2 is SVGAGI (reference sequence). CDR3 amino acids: CASSYSQRGGEGQYF. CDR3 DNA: TGTGCCAGCAGTTACTCCCAGCGGGGGGGTGAAGGCCAGTACTTC.

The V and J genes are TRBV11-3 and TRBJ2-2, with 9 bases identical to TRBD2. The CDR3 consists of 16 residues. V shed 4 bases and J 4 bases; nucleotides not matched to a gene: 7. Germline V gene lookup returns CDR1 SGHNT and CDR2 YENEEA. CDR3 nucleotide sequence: TGTGCCAGCAGCTCTAGCGGGATGGTTAGCACCGGGGAGCTGTTTTTT. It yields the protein CASSSSGMVSTGELFF.

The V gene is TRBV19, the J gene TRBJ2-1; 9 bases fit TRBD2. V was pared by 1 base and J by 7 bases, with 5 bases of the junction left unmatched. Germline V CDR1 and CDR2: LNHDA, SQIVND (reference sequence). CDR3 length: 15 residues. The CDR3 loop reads CASSIALAGRNEQFF. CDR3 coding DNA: TGTGCCAGTAGTATAGCCCTAGCGGGAAGGAATGAGCAGTTCTTC.

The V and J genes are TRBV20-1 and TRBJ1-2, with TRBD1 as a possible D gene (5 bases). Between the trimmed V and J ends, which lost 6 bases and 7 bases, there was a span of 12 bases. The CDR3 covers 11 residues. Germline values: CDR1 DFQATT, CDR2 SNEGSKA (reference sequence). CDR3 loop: CSAQVGPGYTF. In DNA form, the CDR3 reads TGCAGTGCCCAGGTGGGGCCTGGCTACACCTTC.

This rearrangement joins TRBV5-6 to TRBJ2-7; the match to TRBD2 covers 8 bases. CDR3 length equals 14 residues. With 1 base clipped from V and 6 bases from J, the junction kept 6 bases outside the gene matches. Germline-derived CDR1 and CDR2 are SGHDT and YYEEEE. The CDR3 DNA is TGTGCCAGCAGCTTGACAAGCGGGAGTTCCGAGCAGTACTTC. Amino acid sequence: CASSLTSGSSEQYF.

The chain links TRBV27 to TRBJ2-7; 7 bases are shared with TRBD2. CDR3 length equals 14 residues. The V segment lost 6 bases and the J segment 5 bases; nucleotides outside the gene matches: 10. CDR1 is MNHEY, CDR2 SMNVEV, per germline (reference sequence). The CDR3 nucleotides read TGTGCCAGCAGACCGCGGGGGAGGTTTGACGAGCAGTACTTC. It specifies CASRPRGRFDEQYF.

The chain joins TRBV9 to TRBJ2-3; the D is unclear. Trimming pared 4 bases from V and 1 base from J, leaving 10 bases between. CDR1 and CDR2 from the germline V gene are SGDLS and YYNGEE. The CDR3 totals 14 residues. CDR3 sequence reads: CASSLEQRTDTQYF. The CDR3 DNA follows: TGTGCCAGCAGCTTAGAGCAGCGCACAGATACGCAGTATTTT. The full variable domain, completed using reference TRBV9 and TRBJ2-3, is DSGVTQTPKHLITATGQRVTLRCSPRSGDLSVYWYQQSLDQGLQFLIQYYNGEERAKGNILERFSAQQFPDLHSELNLSSLELGDSALYFCASSLEQRTDTQYFGPGTRLTVL.

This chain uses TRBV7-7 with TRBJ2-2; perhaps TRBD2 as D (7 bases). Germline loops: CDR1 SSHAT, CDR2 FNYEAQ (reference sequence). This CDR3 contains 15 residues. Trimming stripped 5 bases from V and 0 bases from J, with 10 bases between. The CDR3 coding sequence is TGTGCCAGCAGCCCGGGGGGCCCGAACACCGGGGAGCTGTTTTTT. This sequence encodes CASSPGGPNTGELFF.

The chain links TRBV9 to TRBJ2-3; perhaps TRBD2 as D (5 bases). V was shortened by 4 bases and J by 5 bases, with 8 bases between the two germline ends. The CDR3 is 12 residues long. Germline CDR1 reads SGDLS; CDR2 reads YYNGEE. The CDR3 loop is CASSLREDTQYF. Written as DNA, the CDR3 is TGTGCCAGCAGCCTGAGGGAAGATACGCAGTATTTT.

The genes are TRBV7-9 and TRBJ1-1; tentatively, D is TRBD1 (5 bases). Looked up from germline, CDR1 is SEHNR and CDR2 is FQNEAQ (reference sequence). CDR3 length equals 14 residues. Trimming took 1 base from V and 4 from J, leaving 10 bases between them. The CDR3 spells CASSLVGPGTEAFF. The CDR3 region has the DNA TGTGCCAGCAGCTTAGTGGGACCGGGCACTGAAGCTTTCTTT.

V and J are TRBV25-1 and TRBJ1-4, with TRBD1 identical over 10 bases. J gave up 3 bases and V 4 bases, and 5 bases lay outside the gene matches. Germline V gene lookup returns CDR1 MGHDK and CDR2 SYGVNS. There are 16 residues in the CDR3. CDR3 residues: CASSATGGLANEKLFF. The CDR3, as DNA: TGTGCCAGCAGTGCGACAGGGGGCTTGGCTAATGAAAAACTGTTTTTT.